The clone carrying this T cell receptor beta chain was seen a few times. The antigen remains undetermined. TCRdb recomputed calls from the 5' RACE reads with MiXCR, one row per CDR3 protein. The data show fewer than 600,000 distinct CDR3 sequences, roughly 21% seen once. This sample is part of a study of T-cell memory formation after mild COVID-19. Study results and caveats: Among clones peaking at day 37 in the second wave, SARS-CoV-2 specificity remained unconfirmed. The pre-infection memory compartment contained some responding clones, suggesting cross-reactive memory joined. Chiefly within CM and EM were the contracting CD4+ clones; CD8+ ones were within EMRA. Clones shrinking from day 15 to 85 showed even CD4/CD8 mixes; later expanders tilted CD4+.

The CDR3 has 14 residues. The J segment lost 0 bases and the V segment lost 5 bases, leaving 4 bases of the junction unmatched. Germline CDR1 and CDR2: SGHDT and YYEEEE. The rearrangement links TRBV5-6 to TRBJ1-1; 7 nucleotides agree with TRBD1. The clonotype comes from an adult woman who had mild COVID-19 (a few samples of this study predate the infection). Cell type and time point are not known. The sequenced sample was PBMCs or a T cell subset sorted from them (not recorded which). Written as DNA, the CDR3 is TGTGCCAGCAGAAACAGGGGAATGAACACTGAAGCTTTCTTT. Its protein product is CASRNRGMNTEAFF.